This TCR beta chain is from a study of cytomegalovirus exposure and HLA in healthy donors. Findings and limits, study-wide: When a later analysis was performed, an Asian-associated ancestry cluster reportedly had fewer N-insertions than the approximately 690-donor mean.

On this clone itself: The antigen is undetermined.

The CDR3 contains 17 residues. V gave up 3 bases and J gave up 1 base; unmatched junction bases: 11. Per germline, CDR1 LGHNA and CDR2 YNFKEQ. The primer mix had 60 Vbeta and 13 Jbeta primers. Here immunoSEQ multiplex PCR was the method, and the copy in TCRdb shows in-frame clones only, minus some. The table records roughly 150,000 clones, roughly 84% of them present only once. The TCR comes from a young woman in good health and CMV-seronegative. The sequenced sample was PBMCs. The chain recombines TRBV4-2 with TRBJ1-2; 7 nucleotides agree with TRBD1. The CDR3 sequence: CASSHDNPGQNNYGYTF. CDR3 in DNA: TGTGCCAGCAGCCACGACAATCCGGGACAGAATAACTATGGCTACACCTTC.